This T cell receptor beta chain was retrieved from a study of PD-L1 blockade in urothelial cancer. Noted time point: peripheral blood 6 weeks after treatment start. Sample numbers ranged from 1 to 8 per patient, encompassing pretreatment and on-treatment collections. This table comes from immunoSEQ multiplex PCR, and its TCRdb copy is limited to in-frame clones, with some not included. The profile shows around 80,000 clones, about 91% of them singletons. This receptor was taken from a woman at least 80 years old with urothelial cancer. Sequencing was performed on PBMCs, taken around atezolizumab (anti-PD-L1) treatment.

The CDR3 reads CASSKVEREGQLASSYEQYF. CDR3 sequence (DNA): TGTGCCAGCAGCAAAGTTGAGCGGGAGGGCCAGTTGGCGAGCTCCTACGAGCAGTACTTC. V gene TRBV21-1 combines with J gene TRBJ2-7; the table's D call, TRBD2, has no DNA check behind it. TRBV21-1 is listed as a pseudogene. This CDR3 contains 20 residues.